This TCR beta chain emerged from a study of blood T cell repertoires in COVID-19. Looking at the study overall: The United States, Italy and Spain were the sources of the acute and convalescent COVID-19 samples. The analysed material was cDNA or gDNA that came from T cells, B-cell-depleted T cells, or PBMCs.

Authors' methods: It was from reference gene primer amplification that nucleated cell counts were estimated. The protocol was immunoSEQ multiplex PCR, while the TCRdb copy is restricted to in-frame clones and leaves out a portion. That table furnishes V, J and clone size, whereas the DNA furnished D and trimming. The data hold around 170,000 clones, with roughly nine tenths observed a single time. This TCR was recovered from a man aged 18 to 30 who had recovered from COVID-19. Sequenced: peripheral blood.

The CDR3 loop is CASSLGQGLLYTEAFF. The CDR3 nucleotides are TGTGCCAGCAGCCTTGGACAGGGTCTATTGTACACTGAAGCTTTCTTT. The V gene is TRBV3-1 (or the pseudogene TRBV3-2), the J gene TRBJ1-1; 8 bases are a match to TRBD1. V trimming: 4 bases; J trimming: 3 bases; junction bases outside the gene matches: 10. The CDR3 extends over 16 amino acids. Germline CDR1 is LGHDT and CDR2 is YNNKEL (reference sequence).